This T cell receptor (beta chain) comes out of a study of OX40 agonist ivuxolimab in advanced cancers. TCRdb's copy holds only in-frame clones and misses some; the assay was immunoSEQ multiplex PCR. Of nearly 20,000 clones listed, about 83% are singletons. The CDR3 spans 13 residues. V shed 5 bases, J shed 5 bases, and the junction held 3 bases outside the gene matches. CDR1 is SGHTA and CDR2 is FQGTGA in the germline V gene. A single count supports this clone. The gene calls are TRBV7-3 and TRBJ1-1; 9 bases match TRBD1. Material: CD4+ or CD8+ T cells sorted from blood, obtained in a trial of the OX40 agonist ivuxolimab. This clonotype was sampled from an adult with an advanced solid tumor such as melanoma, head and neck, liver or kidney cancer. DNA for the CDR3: TGTGCCAGCAGCCAACAGGGGGCGACTGAAGCTTTCTTT. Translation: CASSQQGATEAFF.